This record concerns one T cell receptor (beta chain) sequence. This entry is derived from a study of blood T cells in healthy people across ages. Germline lookup yields CDR1 DFQATT and CDR2 SNEGSKA (reference sequence). This CDR3 has 15 residues. Trimming pared 5 bases from V and 4 bases from J, leaving 19 bases between. Next came a second PCR, run for about 6 to 12 cycles, which used a sample-barcoded 5' primer along with a J-beta primer mix. A template-switch adaptor that had 12 random nucleotides put a tag on each cDNA molecule. One entry per CDR3 protein, called by TCRdb with MiXCR from the 5' RACE reads. The sample comprises approximately 830,000 distinct CDR3 sequences, around 62% of which are singletons, and 25% to 35% rests with the top ten. Ranging in age from about 6 to 100, the donors were healthy Caucasian individuals from Russia. Every donor contributed roughly 10 milliliters of peripheral blood by blood draw.

Material: blood. This receptor was taken from a man under 40 in good health. The rearrangement links TRBV20-1 to TRBJ2-3, with a possible D match to TRBD2 (5 bases). This chain's CDR3 is CSAESEWTAADTQYF. The CDR3 nucleotides read TGCAGTGCTGAATCTGAATGGACTGCCGCAGATACGCAGTATTTT.